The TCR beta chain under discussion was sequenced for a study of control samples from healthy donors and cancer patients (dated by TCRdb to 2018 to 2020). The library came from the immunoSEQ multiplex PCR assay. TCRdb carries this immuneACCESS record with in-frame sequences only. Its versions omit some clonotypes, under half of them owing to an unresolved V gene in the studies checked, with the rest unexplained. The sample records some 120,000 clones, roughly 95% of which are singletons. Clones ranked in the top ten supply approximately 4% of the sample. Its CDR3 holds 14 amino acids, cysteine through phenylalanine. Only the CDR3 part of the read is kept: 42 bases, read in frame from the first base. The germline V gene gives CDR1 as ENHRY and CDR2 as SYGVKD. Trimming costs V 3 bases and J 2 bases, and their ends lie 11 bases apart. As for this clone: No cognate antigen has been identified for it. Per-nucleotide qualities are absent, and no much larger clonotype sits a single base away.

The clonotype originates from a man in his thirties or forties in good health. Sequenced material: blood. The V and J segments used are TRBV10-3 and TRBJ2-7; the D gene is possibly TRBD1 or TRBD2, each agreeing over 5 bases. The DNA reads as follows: TGTGCCATCAGTGAATCGGGGCTTACCTACGAGCAGTACTTC. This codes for CAISESGLTYEQYF.